One and the same sample provided the 32 T cell receptor beta chains below, sequenced in a study of OX40 agonist ivuxolimab in advanced cancers. The assay was immunoSEQ multiplex PCR, and TCRdb's table has in-frame clones only and misses some. This sample carries roughly 50,000 clones, 75% to 90% of them seen once, and the ten largest clones take approximately 13%. This specimen was CD4+ or CD8+ T cells sorted from blood, taken in a trial of the OX40 agonist ivuxolimab. The receptors shown here come from an adult with an advanced solid tumor such as melanoma, head and neck, liver or kidney cancer.

V gene TRBV7-2 combines with J gene TRBJ2-3; D unclear. The CDR3 has 11 amino acids. The V gene's germline CDR1 is SGHTA and CDR2 FQGNSA. V was shortened by 4 bases and J by 6 bases, with 5 bases between the two germline ends. CDR3 bases: TGTGCCAGCAGCTCCACGGATACGCAGTATTTT. This translates into CASSSTDTQYF.

J is TRBJ2-5 and V is TRBV6-5; D possibly corresponds to TRBD1 (5 bases). Deletions cut 5 bases from V and 0 bases from J, with 10 bases between. This CDR3 has 14 residues. Per the germline V gene, CDR1 is MNHEY and CDR2 is SVGAGI. CDR3 amino acids: CASSTRTNQETQYF. CDR3 sequence (DNA): TGTGCCAGCAGTACTCGGACAAACCAAGAGACCCAGTACTTC.

V gene TRBV15 combines with J gene TRBJ2-7; D possibly corresponds to TRBD2 (5 bases). V shed 0 bases and J shed 0 bases, with 9 bases lying between them. From germline, CDR1 is LNHNV and CDR2 YYDKDF (reference sequence). This CDR3 is 15 amino acids long. CDR3 region: CATSREPGSSYEQYF. In nucleotides, the CDR3 is TGTGCCACCAGCAGAGAGCCGGGGAGCTCCTACGAGCAGTACTTC.

The chain couples TRBV19 to TRBJ2-7; no clear D gene. The CDR3 is made up of 14 amino acids. Trimming removed 7 bases from V and 0 bases from J, with 13 bases in between. Germline lookup yields CDR1 LNHDA and CDR2 SQIVND (reference sequence). DNA for the CDR3: TGTGCCAGTAAGGACCGGTCCTTCTCCTACGAGCAGTACTTC. It specifies CASKDRSFSYEQYF.

The J gene is TRBJ1-4, the V gene TRBV19, with D maybe TRBD1 (5 bases). CDR3 length equals 14 residues. Per germline, CDR1 LNHDA and CDR2 SQIVND (reference sequence). Trimming removed 3 bases from V and 7 bases from J, with 12 bases in between. The CDR3 loop is CASSMQGEGEKLFF. CDR3 nucleotide sequence: TGTGCCAGTAGTATGCAAGGGGAGGGTGAAAAACTGTTTTTT.

This clone was observed a few times. The chain employs TRBV27 and TRBJ1-5, with unresolved D. The V end was cut by 0 bases, the J end by 0 bases, with 12 bases between. The CDR3 extends over 17 amino acids. The V gene's germline CDR1 is MNHEY and CDR2 SMNVEV (reference sequence). This CDR3 is CASSLSYLQNSNQPQHF. DNA of the CDR3: TGTGCCAGCAGTTTATCCTATCTACAGAATAGCAATCAGCCCCAGCATTTT.

The chain couples TRBV19 to TRBJ1-4, with 8 bases fitting TRBD1. Per the germline V gene, CDR1 is LNHDA and CDR2 is SQIVND (reference sequence). This CDR3 has 15 amino acids. Trimming cost V 5 bases and J 3 bases; bases outside gene matches: 5. This CDR3 is CASSPRDRSNEKLFF. Written as DNA, the CDR3 is TGTGCCAGTAGTCCCCGGGACAGGTCTAATGAAAAACTGTTTTTT.

The chain combines TRBV5-1 with TRBJ1-1, with TRBD1 matching 7 bases. After removal of 5 bases from V and 4 bases from J, the junction contained 8 bases not matched to a gene. The CDR3 sequence is 14 residues long. Germline V lookup: CDR1 SGHRS, CDR2 YFSETQ. CDR3 coding DNA: TGCGCCAGCAGTTTGCAGGGGGAGAGCACTGAAGCTTTCTTT. Residues: CASSLQGESTEAFF.

The chain couples TRBV10-3 to TRBJ1-2; the D gene is possibly TRBD1 (6 bases). V lost 3 bases to trimming and J lost 3 bases, with 17 bases between them. There are 16 residues in the CDR3. Germline CDR1 ENHRY, CDR2 SYGVKD. This CDR3 is CAISEPQTGDYYGYTF. The CDR3 bases are TGTGCCATCAGTGAACCACAGACAGGCGACTACTATGGCTACACCTTC.

The chain is built from TRBV29-1 and TRBJ2-1; 7 nucleotides line up with TRBD2. The CDR3 runs to 15 residues. The germline CDR1 and CDR2 sequences are SQVTM and ANQGSEA. V dropped 0 bases and J dropped 9; count of bases not matched to a gene: 11. This CDR3 is CSVEDRASGNGEQFF. The DNA for the CDR3 is TGCAGCGTTGAAGATCGAGCTAGCGGTAATGGTGAGCAGTTCTTC.

This chain connects TRBV5-1 to TRBJ1-2; D gene uncertain. Trimming shortened V by 0 bases and J by 6 bases, and 12 bases separated the two germline ends. The CDR3 has 14 amino acids. Per the germline V gene, CDR1 is SGHRS and CDR2 is YFSETQ. CDR3 in amino acids: CASSLAMGGNGYTF. Here the CDR3 DNA reads TGCGCCAGCAGCTTGGCGATGGGAGGGAATGGCTACACCTTC.

V is TRBV30 and J is TRBJ1-6; 8 bases match TRBD1. CDR1 GTSNPN and CDR2 SVGIG come from the germline V gene (reference sequence). The length of the CDR3 is 15 residues. V dropped 2 bases and J dropped 5; count of bases not matched to a gene: 5. The CDR3 nucleotides are TGTGCCTGGAGTCACATGGACAGGGATAATTCACCCCTCCACTTT. This codes for CAWSHMDRDNSPLHF.

The chain has TRBV12-5 and TRBJ1-1; tentative D call: TRBD1 (5 bases). V shed 2 bases and J shed 5 bases, with 9 bases lying between them. This CDR3 is 13 amino acids long. The germline V gene encodes CDR1 LGHNT and CDR2 FRNRAP. CDR3 sequence: CASGLMGGTEAFF. CDR3 DNA: TGTGCTAGTGGTTTGATGGGGGGGACTGAAGCTTTCTTT.

The chain employs TRBV21-1 and TRBJ2-7; the D segment call TRBD2 is taken from the table without a DNA check. TRBV21-1 is assigned pseudogene status. The CDR3 is 18 residues long. CDR3 coding DNA: TGTGCCAGCAGCAAGACTAGCGGGGGATCGCCAAAATGGAACGAGCAGTACGTC. Its translation is CASSKTSGGSPKWNEQYV.

This chain links TRBV28 with TRBJ1-5, with 7 bases that match TRBD1. Germline CDR1 is MDHEN and CDR2 is SYDVKM. The CDR3 is 15 amino acids. Trimming removed 7 bases from V and 0 bases from J; junction bases left unmatched: 6. The CDR3: CASNAYRGSNQPQHF. In DNA form, the CDR3 reads TGTGCCAGCAACGCTTACAGGGGTAGCAATCAGCCCCAGCATTTT.

In this sample, this clone turned up many times. J is TRBJ1-4 and V is TRBV28, with a tentative D call TRBD1 (6 bases). V shed 11 bases and J shed 6 bases, with 10 bases lying between them. The germline gives CDR1 MDHEN, CDR2 SYDVKM. The CDR3 sequence is 11 residues long. The CDR3 protein is CAPEGDEKLFF. The DNA for the CDR3 is TGTGCCCCCGAGGGGGATGAAAAACTGTTTTTT.

The rearrangement joins TRBV27 to TRBJ2-3; TRBD1 matches at 7 bases. V shed 7 bases and J 1 base; nucleotides not matched to a gene: 2. Germline V gene sequence: CDR1 MNHEY, CDR2 SMNVEV (reference sequence). The CDR3 extends over 13 amino acids. CDR3 coding DNA: TGTGCCAGCACTGACAGGGGCACAGATACGCAGTATTTT. This codes for CASTDRGTDTQYF.

V usage is TRBV7-6 and J usage is TRBJ2-3; D unresolved. Germline values: CDR1 SGHVS, CDR2 FNYEAQ. The V and J ends lost 5 bases and 2 bases respectively, with 2 bases between them. The CDR3 sequence is 11 residues long. CDR3 in amino acids: CASSTTDTQYF. CDR3 nucleotides: TGTGCCAGCAGCACCACAGATACGCAGTATTTT.

The V gene is TRBV7-6, the J gene TRBJ2-1; perhaps TRBD1 as D (7 bases). The CDR3 totals 17 residues. With 4 bases removed from V and 7 bases from J, the gap between germline ends came to 23 bases. Germline CDR1 is SGHVS and CDR2 is FNYEAQ. The DNA for the CDR3 is TGTGCCAGCAGCTCCACAGCAGGGGGGAGTTTTCGGAATGAGCAGTTCTTC. It specifies CASSSTAGGSFRNEQFF.

This chain joins TRBV5-8 and TRBJ2-5; the D is unclear. Germline V CDR1 and CDR2: SGHTS, YDEGEE. This CDR3 is 13 amino acids long. V was cut by 1 base and J by 5 bases, with 9 bases left in between. The CDR3 protein is CASSLLGSETQYF. The CDR3, as DNA: TGTGCCAGCAGCTTGCTGGGGTCGGAGACCCAGTACTTC.

This sequence joins TRBV11-2 and TRBJ2-5, with D possibly matching TRBD2 (5 bases). The germline V and J ends were trimmed by 5 bases and 5 bases, with 15 bases remaining between them. This CDR3 comprises 14 residues. Germline V gives CDR1 SGHAT, CDR2 FQNNGV. Here the CDR3 reads CASSTLQPGETQYF. The CDR3 DNA sequence: TGTGCCAGCAGCACTCTACAGCCGGGGGAGACCCAGTACTTC.

The chain employs TRBV7-6 and TRBJ2-5; D remains ambiguous. CDR1 and CDR2 from the germline V gene are SGHVS and FNYEAQ. The CDR3 covers 14 residues. Trimming removed 2 bases at V and 2 bases at J, with 9 bases between. The CDR3 sequence is CASSLSVEQETQYF. DNA of the CDR3: TGTGCCAGCAGCTTATCGGTGGAACAAGAGACCCAGTACTTC.

The chain uses TRBV11-2 and TRBJ2-1; TRBD2 matches 9 bases. The trim removed 5 bases at V and 6 bases at J, leaving 8 bases unmatched. Germline lookup yields CDR1 SGHAT and CDR2 FQNNGV. This CDR3 is 15 amino acids long. The CDR3 here is CASSNIAGVANEQFF. DNA of the CDR3: TGTGCCAGCAGCAATATAGCGGGAGTCGCCAATGAGCAGTTCTTC.

This chain joins TRBV7-8 and TRBJ2-1; 16 nucleotides match TRBD2. Germline V gene data show CDR1 as SGHVS and CDR2 as FQNEAQ. The length of the CDR3 is 17 residues. V dropped 4 bases and J dropped 11; count of bases not matched to a gene: 11. The DNA of the CDR3 is TGTGCCAGCAGCTCCCTCGACGGGACTAGCGGGGGGGCTAAGCAGTTCTTC. It yields the protein CASSSLDGTSGGAKQFF.

This rearrangement joins TRBV7-9 to TRBJ2-3; D not resolved. CDR1 SEHNR and CDR2 FQNEAQ come from the germline V gene (reference sequence). The CDR3 contains 13 residues. V shed 8 bases and J shed 5 bases, with 14 bases lying between them. DNA for the CDR3: TGTGCCAGCTACACATCAGAGGAAGATACGCAGTATTTT. Its translation: CASYTSEEDTQYF.

The chain is built from TRBV28 and TRBJ1-5, with TRBD1 matching 7 bases. The CDR3 has 15 amino acids. V lost 5 bases to trimming and J lost 4 bases; unmatched junction nucleotides: 8. CDR1 MDHEN and CDR2 SYDVKM come from the germline V gene. CDR3 nucleotide sequence: TGTGCCAGCAGTGGGCCCCCAGGGGGAAATCAGCCCCAGCATTTT. Its protein is CASSGPPGGNQPQHF. The variable domain in full, completed from reference TRBV28 and TRBJ1-5, reads DVKVTQSSRYLVKRTGEKVFLECVQDMDHENMFWYRQDPGLGLRLIYFSYDVKMKEKGDIPEGYSVSREKKERFSLILESASTNQTSMYLCASSGPPGGNQPQHFGDGTRLSIL.

The chain is built from TRBV5-1 and TRBJ2-1; TRBD1 might be the D (6 bases). There are 15 residues in the CDR3. Trimming took off 0 bases at V and 6 bases at J, with 13 bases between the two ends. Per the germline V gene, CDR1 is SGHRS and CDR2 is YFSETQ. In nucleotides, the CDR3 is TGCGCCAGCAGCTTGGAGGACAGCCGAGTCAATGAGCAGTTCTTC. This codes for CASSLEDSRVNEQFF.

The CDR3 is CASSPGLADPYEQYF. Here the CDR3 DNA reads TGTGCCAGCTCACCTGGTCTAGCGGACCCCTACGAGCAGTACTTC. This chain joins TRBV18 and TRBJ2-7, with 7 positions matching TRBD2. This CDR3 has 15 residues. Trimming removed 3 bases from V and 2 bases from J; junction bases left unmatched: 7. The germline CDR1 and CDR2 sequences are KGHSH and LQKENI.

The chain links TRBV6-1 to TRBJ1-1, with a tentative D call TRBD1 (6 bases). CDR1 and CDR2 (germline): MNHNS, SASEGT. This CDR3 is 14 amino acids long. V lost 3 bases to trimming and J lost 4 bases, with 12 bases between them. CDR3 in DNA: TGTGCCAGCAGTGATCTGTCCAGGGGCACTGAAGCTTTCTTT. It codes for CASSDLSRGTEAFF.

This chain joins TRBV30 and TRBJ1-5; D is unclear. V was clipped by 5 bases and J by 4 bases, with 9 bases between them. Germline CDR1 reads GTSNPN; CDR2 reads SVGIG (reference sequence). The CDR3 totals 12 residues. CDR3 coding DNA: TGTGCCTGGGGACGGAGTAATCAGCCCCAGCATTTT. Translated, it gives CAWGRSNQPQHF.

V gene TRBV5-8 combines with J gene TRBJ2-6; no firm D call. CDR3 size: 15 residues. Germline CDR1 and CDR2: SGHTS and YDEGEE. Trimming cost V 5 bases and J 2 bases, with 11 bases left between them. The CDR3 region has the DNA TGTGCCAGCAGTCTACACGGCCCTGGGGCCAACGTCCTGACTTTC. This translates into CASSLHGPGANVLTF.

CDR3 protein: CASSASRDSLYEQYF. The CDR3 DNA is TGTGCCAGCTCAGCCTCCCGGGACAGCCTTTACGAGCAGTACTTC. The chain carries TRBV18 and TRBJ2-7; 7 nucleotides line up with TRBD1. V lost 5 bases, J lost 4 bases, and 11 bases stayed unmatched. The CDR3 length is 15 residues. CDR1 is KGHSH and CDR2 is LQKENI in the germline V gene.